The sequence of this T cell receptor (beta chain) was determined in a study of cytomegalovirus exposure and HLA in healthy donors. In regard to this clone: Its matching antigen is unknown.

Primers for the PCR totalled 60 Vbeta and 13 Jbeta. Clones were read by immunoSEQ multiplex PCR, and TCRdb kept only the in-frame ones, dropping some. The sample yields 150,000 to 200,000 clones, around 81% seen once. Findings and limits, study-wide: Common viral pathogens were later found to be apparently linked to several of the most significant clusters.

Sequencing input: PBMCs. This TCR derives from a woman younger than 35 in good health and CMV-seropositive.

The CDR3 loop is CASSGTTGGDGYTF. Here the CDR3 DNA reads TGCGCCAGCAGCGGAACGACAGGGGGGGATGGCTACACCTTC. The chain uses TRBV5-1 and TRBJ1-2; TRBD1 aligns across 9 bases. The CDR3 sequence is 14 residues long. Trimming cost V 4 bases and J 6 bases; bases outside gene matches: 7. CDR1 and CDR2 from the germline V gene are SGHRS and YFSETQ. Variable domain in full (rest from reference TRBV5-1 and TRBJ1-2): KAGVTQTPRYLIKTRGQQVTLSCSPISGHRSVSWYQQTPGQGLQFLFEYFSETQRNKGNFPGRFSGRQFSNSRSEMNVSTLELGDSALYLCASSGTTGGDGYTFGSGTRLTVV.